This is a list of T cell receptor beta chains from one sample in a study of cytomegalovirus exposure and HLA in healthy donors. The assay was immunoSEQ multiplex PCR, and TCRdb's table has in-frame clones only and misses some. The sample holds some 180,000 clones, about 9% seen once. The sequenced sample consisted of PBMCs. These receptor sequences come from a woman in her twenties or thirties in good health and CMV-seropositive. Both conserved end residues are trimmed from each CDR3.

cdr3_length v_call cdr3_aa
11 TRBV18 ASSPTRNTEAF
13 TRBV6-1 ASSLRDWSRYEQF
11 TRBV9 ASSTPDGSEQY
11 TRBV6-5 ASSKQGHGSAF
12 TRBV5-4 ASSRGLPYNEQF
12 TRBV5-5 ASSSGPPRREAF
10 TRBV28 ASRAGENEQF
15 TRBV19 ASSIYPTGGGNTEAF
14 TRBV5-1 ASSLALTGGGGELF
13 TRBV11-2 ASSLSGGRGETQY
11 TRBV18 ASSQIQGSEAF
11 TRBV7-2 ASSPGFYNEQF
12 TRBV27 ASSLLAGAYEQY
14 TRBV30 AWSASPGAGQETQY
14 TRBV19 ASRPPLRVRNTEAF
10 TRBV2 ASARAEYEQY
15 TRBV4-1 ASSQGFLASPNNEQF
15 TRBV5-6 ASSLGLAWYRAGELF
10 TRBV6-5 ASSGRGTGYT
11 TRBV7-6 ASRLALAGGQF
12 TRBV7-6 ASSLDGYYNEQF
13 TRBV9 ASSVGGRHTETQY
11 TRBV2 ASVRDGTYEQY
11 TRBV5-4 ASSLTSAETQY
12 TRBV7-6 ASSLVAGGDIQY
13 TRBV5-1 ASSLGPQGPETQY
14 TRBV21-1 ASSCGTSGVTDTQY
11 TRBV27 ASSLRTGGGYT
14 TRBV9 ASSVDPLAGYNEQF
12 TRBV6-1 ASSEWALGQGTF
13 TRBV7-2 ASSFTGGVGGELF
14 TRBV14 ASSPLVKSGANVLT
12 TRBV2 ASSARPSNQPQH
14 TRBV6-5 ASSYSGLAGGDTQY
12 TRBV27 ASRLASGINEQF
11 TRBV29-1 SVKIQNNEKLF
13 TRBV9 ASSATSGRTDTQY
14 TRBV19 ASRKNDRGSVHGYT
13 TRBV10-3 AIRGQGVGTDTQY
16 TRBV15 ATSRVRRIGGVKTEAF
12 TRBV4-1 ASSQVGGVTEAF
14 TRBV13 ASSLGGQGVGYEQY
13 TRBV5-8 ASNTIGTANEKLF
13 TRBV9 ASSVGGGAHQPQH
13 TRBV7-9 ASSLAGGENTEAF
12 TRBV30 AATSGKGNQPQH
15 TRBV27 ASSPLAPYSGANVLT
13 TRBV5-4 ASSLSGGPSYEQY
13 TRBV5-6 ASSLPGAGTGELF
11 TRBV30 AFWTGGTGELF
13 TRBV7-2 ASSPDRVTNTEAF
14 TRBV30 AWSVSYGRGSETQY
13 TRBV5-1 ASSFFSTSADTQY
14 TRBV7-8 ASSPGTLLAKNIQY
13 TRBV2 ASTEGNRGLGEAF